One and the same sample provided the 26 T cell receptor beta chains below, sequenced in a study of human T cells and chemical hapten exposure. Unique molecular identifiers were attached to individual cDNA molecules within the library. TCRdb called the reads again in MiXCR, with one record for every CDR3 protein. The sample includes 95,000 to 150,000 distinct CDR3 sequences, more than 8.5% of them seen just once. Unfractionated whole blood yielded total RNA. The sequencing sample was made of whole blood. Every receptor here comes from a human donor in good health. Some clones in this sample may be carry-over from other donors' samples.

A few counts support this clonotype. This chain connects TRBV6-5 to TRBJ2-3; D gene unclear. This CDR3 contains 13 residues. The V gene lost 2 bases and the J gene lost 6 bases, with 9 bases spanning the gap. The germline gives CDR1 MNHEY, CDR2 SVGAGI. CDR3 protein: CASSYGSSDTQYF. The CDR3 DNA follows: TGTGCCAGCAGTTACGGCTCTTCGGATACGCAGTATTTT.

The sample holds a few counts of this clonotype. V and J are TRBV7-9 and TRBJ1-4; TRBD1 is a possible D gene (5 bases). The germline V and J ends were trimmed by 7 bases and 10 bases, with 16 bases remaining between them. Germline V gives CDR1 SEHNR, CDR2 FQNEAQ (reference sequence). The CDR3 contains 13 residues. CDR3 nucleotide sequence: TGTGCCAGCATCCGTTTAGGGGAGAGAAAACTGTTTTTT. It translates to CASIRLGERKLFF.

This clonotype showed up many times. The chain joins TRBV6-5 to TRBJ1-1; D unresolved. CDR1 is MNHEY and CDR2 is SVGAGI in the germline V gene. Trimming took off 2 bases at V and 4 bases at J, with 14 bases between the two ends. CDR3 size: 15 residues. The CDR3 loop is CASSYNHPDVTEAFF. The CDR3 DNA reads as TGTGCCAGCAGTTACAATCACCCCGACGTCACTGAAGCTTTCTTT.

The chain is built from TRBV5-8 and TRBJ2-7; maybe TRBD1 (5 bases). The length of the CDR3 is 13 residues. Germline V gene sequence: CDR1 SGHTS, CDR2 YDEGEE. With 4 bases removed from V and 3 bases from J, the gap between germline ends came to 11 bases. The CDR3, as DNA: TGTGCCAGCAGCCTGGGGCTATACTACGAGCAGTACTTC. It encodes CASSLGLYYEQYF.

The sample holds many counts of this clonotype. The chain carries TRBV29-1 and TRBJ1-1, with 11 nucleotides matching TRBD1. Germline CDR1 reads SQVTM; CDR2 reads ANQGSEA. The CDR3 covers 13 residues. Trimming removed 7 bases from V and 5 bases from J; junction bases left unmatched: 6. The CDR3 loop reads CSAWTGGITEAFF. The CDR3 DNA is TGCAGCGCCTGGACAGGGGGCATTACTGAAGCTTTCTTT.

This clonotype was observed many times. The rearrangement joins TRBV28 to TRBJ2-7; the D gene is possibly TRBD1 (6 bases). This CDR3 contains 13 residues. Per germline, CDR1 MDHEN and CDR2 SYDVKM. Between the trimmed V and J ends, which lost 6 bases and 4 bases, there was a span of 13 bases. In nucleotides, the CDR3 is TGTGCCAGCAGCCCGAGACAGGAGTACGAGCAGTACTTC. Its protein product is CASSPRQEYEQYF. Using reference TRBV28 and TRBJ2-7 for the parts outside the CDR3, the full variable domain is DVKVTQSSRYLVKRTGEKVFLECVQDMDHENMFWYRQDPGLGLRLIYFSYDVKMKEKGDIPEGYSVSREKKERFSLILESASTNQTSMYLCASSPRQEYEQYFGPGTRLTVT.

This clonotype was observed a few times. This rearrangement joins TRBV5-1 to TRBJ2-7; D call uncertain. This CDR3 has 13 residues. V lost 7 bases, J lost 0 bases, and 11 bases lay in between. Per germline, CDR1 SGHRS and CDR2 YFSETQ. CDR3 sequence reads: CASGQSSSYEQYF. The CDR3 DNA sequence: TGCGCCAGCGGTCAGAGCAGCTCCTACGAGCAGTACTTC.

This clonotype was detected many times. The rearrangement links TRBV4-2 to TRBJ1-5, with TRBD1 identical over 7 bases. V trimming: 4 bases; J trimming: 2 bases; junction bases outside the gene matches: 11. The CDR3 extends over 17 amino acids. Germline V gene data show CDR1 as LGHNA and CDR2 as YNFKEQ. CDR3 residues: CASSPTDRTGGNQPQHF. The CDR3 DNA reads as TGTGCCAGCAGCCCTACCGATCGAACAGGGGGCAATCAGCCCCAGCATTTT.

This clonotype was detected a few times. This chain links TRBV15 with TRBJ2-1; 7 bases map to TRBD2. Germline trimming cut 3 bases from V and 2 bases from J; bases unmatched to any gene: 4. The CDR3 is 15 residues long. Germline CDR1 is LNHNV and CDR2 is YYDKDF (reference sequence). CDR3 DNA: TGTGCCACCAGCAGCGATGCGGGGGCCTACAATGAGCAGTTCTTC. Translated, it gives CATSSDAGAYNEQFF.

V and J are TRBV27 and TRBJ1-5; D gene ambiguous. Trimming took 5 bases from V and 5 from J, leaving 13 bases between them. Germline V gene data show CDR1 as MNHEY and CDR2 as SMNVEV (reference sequence). The CDR3 is 14 residues long. The DNA of the CDR3 is TGTGCCAGCAGTACCTACATTGGACATCAGCCCCAGCATTTT. Amino acid sequence: CASSTYIGHQPQHF.

The rearrangement joins TRBV12-3 or TRBV12-4 to TRBJ2-5; 7 bases align to TRBD2. The ends lost 3 bases at V and 7 bases at J; junction bases unmatched: 8. The length of the CDR3 is 14 residues. CDR3 amino acids: CASSLGRDRMTQYF. The CDR3 DNA follows: TGTGCCAGCAGTTTGGGGAGGGACCGGATGACCCAGTACTTC.

This clonotype was seen many times. The chain combines TRBV5-1 with TRBJ1-1; D uncertain. The CDR3 totals 14 residues. The germline V gene encodes CDR1 SGHRS and CDR2 YFSETQ. The V end was cut by 2 bases, the J end by 1 base, with 9 bases between. DNA of the CDR3: TGCGCCAGCAGCTTACGGCAGGAGAACACTGAAGCTTTCTTT. This translates into CASSLRQENTEAFF. Supplemented by reference TRBV5-1 and TRBJ1-1, the full variable domain reads KAGVTQTPRYLIKTRGQQVTLSCSPISGHRSVSWYQQTPGQGLQFLFEYFSETQRNKGNFPGRFSGRQFSNSRSEMNVSTLELGDSALYLCASSLRQENTEAFFGQGTRLTVV.

The gene calls are TRBV7-6 and TRBJ2-3; 7 nucleotides line up with TRBD1. Germline assignment: CDR1 SGHVS and CDR2 FNYEAQ. After removal of 2 bases from V and 11 bases from J, the junction contained 16 bases not matched to a gene. The CDR3 covers 16 residues. This CDR3 reads CASSLIGGLGDARQYF. The CDR3 coding sequence is TGTGCCAGCAGCTTAATAGGGGGCCTCGGAGACGCCAGGCAGTATTTT.

This clonotype has a handful of counts. This sequence joins TRBV27 and TRBJ2-7; D ambiguous. The CDR3 runs 11 residues. The germline V and J ends were trimmed by 3 bases and 6 bases, with 6 bases remaining between them. CDR1 is MNHEY and CDR2 is SMNVEV in the germline V gene (reference sequence). In nucleotides, the CDR3 is TGTGCCAGCAGTTTCCCCCCCGAGCAGTACTTC. It encodes CASSFPPEQYF.

This clonotype has more than one count but fewer than ten. J is TRBJ2-3 and V is TRBV7-9, with D hard to call. Germline CDR1 SEHNR, CDR2 FQNEAQ (reference sequence). Trimming left V 5 bases short and J 2 bases short, with 8 bases between. This CDR3 spans 13 amino acids. The CDR3 here is CASSPSATDTQYF. The CDR3 DNA reads TGTGCCAGCAGCCCTTCCGCCACAGATACGCAGTATTTT.

In its sample, this clonotype was seen many times. CDR3 sequence: CASSFGTGGDTQYF. The CDR3 DNA follows: TGTGCCAGCAGTTTCGGGACAGGGGGAGATACGCAGTATTTT. The rearrangement joins TRBV12-3 or TRBV12-4 to TRBJ2-3; 11 positions match TRBD1. CDR3 length equals 14 residues. Losses at the gene ends were 3 bases for V and 5 bases for J; bases not matched to a gene: 1.

The table lists this clonotype with many counts. The chain recombines TRBV7-8 with TRBJ2-3; maybe TRBD2 (6 bases). The ends were cut back, 3 bases at V and 4 bases at J, with 14 bases in the middle. Per germline, CDR1 SGHVS and CDR2 FQNEAQ. The CDR3 covers 15 residues. The CDR3 DNA reads TGTGCCAGCAGCTTGGCGGGGCCGGGGGCAGATACGCAGTATTTT. Translating it yields CASSLAGPGADTQYF.

The sample holds a few counts of this clonotype. V gene TRBV27 combines with J gene TRBJ2-3; 8 bases agree with TRBD1. V was pared by 0 bases and J by 9 bases, with 8 bases of the junction left unmatched. Germline values: CDR1 MNHEY, CDR2 SMNVEV (reference sequence). This CDR3 has 15 residues. The CDR3 here is CASSLSVTGGGTQYF. CDR3 nucleotides: TGTGCCAGCAGTTTATCCGTCACAGGGGGAGGCACGCAGTATTTT.

The chain is built from TRBV2 and TRBJ2-1, with 7 positions matching TRBD2. The CDR3 loop spans 16 amino acids. V shed 8 bases and J 5 bases; nucleotides not matched to a gene: 15. Germline V gene lookup returns CDR1 SNHLY and CDR2 FYNNEI. This chain's CDR3 is CASSMAGVPFNNEQFF. DNA of the CDR3: TGTGCCAGCTCCATGGCGGGGGTTCCCTTCAACAATGAGCAGTTCTTC.

V and J are TRBV13 and TRBJ2-3; TRBD2 might be the D (6 bases). Deletions cut 2 bases from V and 2 bases from J, with 11 bases between. The CDR3 covers 15 residues. In germline, CDR1 is PRHDT, CDR2 FYEKMQ (reference sequence). Here the CDR3 reads CASSLMAGNTDTQYF. The CDR3 DNA follows: TGTGCCAGCAGCTTAATGGCGGGGAACACAGATACGCAGTATTTT. Filled out from reference TRBV13 and TRBJ2-3, the complete variable domain reads AAGVIQSPRHLIKEKRETATLKCYPIPRHDTVYWYQQGPGQDPQFLISFYEKMQSDKGSIPDRFSAQQFSDYHSELNMSSLELGDSALYFCASSLMAGNTDTQYFGPGTRLTVL.

V gene TRBV5-1 combines with J gene TRBJ2-7; D possibly corresponds to TRBD1 (5 bases). This CDR3 region has 15 residues. Trimming removed 3 bases from V and 3 bases from J, with 16 bases in between. Germline V gene data show CDR1 as SGHRS and CDR2 as YFSETQ. CDR3 coding DNA: TGCGCCAGCAGCTGGGCAGGGTCAGATCTCTACGAGCAGTACTTC. Translating gives CASSWAGSDLYEQYF.

This clonotype has just one count. The V call is TRBV12-3 or TRBV12-4, the J call TRBJ2-4; 7 nucleotides line up with TRBD1. The trim removed 6 bases at V and 0 bases at J, leaving 5 bases unmatched. The CDR3 is 15 amino acids. DNA for the CDR3: TGTGCCAGCAGGCGGACAGGACTAGCCAAAAACATTCAGTACTTC. Amino acids: CASRRTGLAKNIQYF.

This clonotype was seen a few times. This chain joins TRBV12-3 or TRBV12-4 and TRBJ1-1, with 9 bases lining up with TRBD1. The CDR3 has 14 amino acids. The V segment lost 6 bases and the J segment 5 bases; nucleotides outside the gene matches: 7. CDR3 amino acids: CASSSTGGVTEAFF. The CDR3 DNA is TGTGCCAGCAGCTCAACAGGGGGCGTTACTGAAGCTTTCTTT.

This clonotype was recorded at least ten times. J is TRBJ1-1 and V is TRBV2, with a weak D call TRBD1 (6 bases). Trimming shortened V by 8 bases and J by 1 base, and 8 bases separated the two germline ends. Germline assignment: CDR1 SNHLY and CDR2 FYNNEI. CDR3 length: 12 amino acids. The chain's CDR3 is CASLTGNTEAFF. CDR3 DNA sequence: TGTGCCAGCTTGACAGGGAACACTGAAGCTTTCTTT.

The gene calls are TRBV7-9 and TRBJ2-1; TRBD2 is a possible D gene (6 bases). Germline assignment: CDR1 SEHNR and CDR2 FQNEAQ (reference sequence). The CDR3 has 14 amino acids. The V end was cut by 5 bases, the J end by 6 bases, with 14 bases between. The CDR3 loop is CASSPTGRRNEQFF. The CDR3 region has the DNA TGTGCCAGCAGCCCAACGGGGAGGCGCAATGAGCAGTTCTTC.

The chain is built from TRBV6-1 and TRBJ2-5; D may be TRBD1 (6 bases). V shed 5 bases and J shed 5 bases, with 9 bases lying between them. In germline, CDR1 is MNHNS, CDR2 SASEGT. This CDR3 comprises 12 residues. The CDR3: CASSTGLETQYF. The CDR3 nucleotides are TGTGCCAGCAGTACAGGGCTGGAGACCCAGTACTTC.